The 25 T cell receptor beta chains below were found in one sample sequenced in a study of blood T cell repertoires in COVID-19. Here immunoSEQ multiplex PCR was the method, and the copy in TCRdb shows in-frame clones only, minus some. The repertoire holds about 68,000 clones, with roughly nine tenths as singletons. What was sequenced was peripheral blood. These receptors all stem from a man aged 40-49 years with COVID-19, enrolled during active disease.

The CDR3 coding sequence is TGTGCCAGCAGCCGTGGGAAGCGTGCTGCGGGGGGGGTTGCAGAGACCCAGTACTTC. Protein: CASSRGKRAAGGVAETQYF. The V call is TRBV5-6, the J call TRBJ2-5; 9 positions agree with TRBD2. The CDR3 spans 19 residues. Germline-derived CDR1 and CDR2 are SGHDT and YYEEEE. Germline trimming cut 4 bases from V and 4 bases from J; bases unmatched to any gene: 20.

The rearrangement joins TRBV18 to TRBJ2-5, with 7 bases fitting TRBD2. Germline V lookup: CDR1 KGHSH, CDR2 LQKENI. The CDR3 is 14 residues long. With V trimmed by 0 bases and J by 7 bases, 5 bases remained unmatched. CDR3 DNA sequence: TGTGCCAGCTCACCACCGGGGGGGAGAGGGACCCAGTACTTC. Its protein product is CASSPPGGRGTQYF.

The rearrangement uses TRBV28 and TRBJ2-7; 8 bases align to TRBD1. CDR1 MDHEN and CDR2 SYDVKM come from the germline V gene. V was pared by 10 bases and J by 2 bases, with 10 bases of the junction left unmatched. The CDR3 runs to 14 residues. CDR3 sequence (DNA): TGTGCCACTAACAGGGGGGCAGGGGCCTACGAGCAGTACTTC. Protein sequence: CATNRGAGAYEQYF. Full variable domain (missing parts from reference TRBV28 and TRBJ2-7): DVKVTQSSRYLVKRTGEKVFLECVQDMDHENMFWYRQDPGLGLRLIYFSYDVKMKEKGDIPEGYSVSREKKERFSLILESASTNQTSMYLCATNRGAGAYEQYFGPGTRLTVT.

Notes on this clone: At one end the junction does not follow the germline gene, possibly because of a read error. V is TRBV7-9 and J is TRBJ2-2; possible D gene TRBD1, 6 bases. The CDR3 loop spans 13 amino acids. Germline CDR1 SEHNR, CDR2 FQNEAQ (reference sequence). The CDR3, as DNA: TGTGCCGGTCAACAGGGAGAAACCGAGGAGCTGTTTTTT. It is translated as CAGQQGETEELFF.

This chain's CDR3 is CASRWSRFDTGELFF. CDR3 DNA sequence: TGTGCCAGCCGATGGTCCCGGTTCGACACCGGGGAGCTGTTTTTT. The rearrangement links TRBV7-2 to TRBJ2-2; no reliable D call. Germline CDR1 SGHTA, CDR2 FQGNSA. V dropped 8 bases and J dropped 3 bases, with 16 bases sitting between them. The CDR3 spans 15 residues. The whole variable domain, remainder taken from reference TRBV7-2 and TRBJ2-2, is GAGVSQSPSNKVTEKGKDVELRCDPISGHTALYWYRQSLGQGLEFLIYFQGNSAPDKSGLPSDRFSAERTGGSVSTLTIQRTQQEDSAVYLCASRWSRFDTGELFFGEGSRLTVL.

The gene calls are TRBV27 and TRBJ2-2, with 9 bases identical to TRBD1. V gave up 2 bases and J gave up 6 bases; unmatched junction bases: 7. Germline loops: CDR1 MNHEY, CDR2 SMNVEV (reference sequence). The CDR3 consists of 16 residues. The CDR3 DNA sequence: TGTGCCAGCAGTTTAGGTCTGGACAGGGGTTCCGGGGAGCTGTTTTTT. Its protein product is CASSLGLDRGSGELFF.

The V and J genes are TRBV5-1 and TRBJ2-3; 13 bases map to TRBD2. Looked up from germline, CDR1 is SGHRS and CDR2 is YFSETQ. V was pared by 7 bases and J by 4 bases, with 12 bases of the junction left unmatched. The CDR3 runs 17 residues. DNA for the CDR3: TGCGCCAGCGGACGACTCGGGACTAGCGGGGAGGCAGATACGCAGTATTTT. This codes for CASGRLGTSGEADTQYF.

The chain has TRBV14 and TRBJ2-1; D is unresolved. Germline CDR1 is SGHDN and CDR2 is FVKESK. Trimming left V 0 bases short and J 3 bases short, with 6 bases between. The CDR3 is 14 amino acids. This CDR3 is CASSQDRYYNEQFF. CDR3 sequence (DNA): TGTGCCAGCAGCCAAGACAGGTACTACAATGAGCAGTTCTTC. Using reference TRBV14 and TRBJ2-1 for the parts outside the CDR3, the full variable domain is EAGVTQFPSHSVIEKGQTVTLRCDPISGHDNLYWYRRVMGKEIKFLLHFVKESKQDESGMPNNRFLAERTGGTYSTLKVQPAELEDSGVYFCASSQDRYYNEQFFGPGTRLTVL.

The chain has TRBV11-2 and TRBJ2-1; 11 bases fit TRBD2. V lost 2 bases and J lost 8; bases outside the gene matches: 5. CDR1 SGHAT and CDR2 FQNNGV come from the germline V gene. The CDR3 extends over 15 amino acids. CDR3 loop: CASSLSSGGAYEQFF. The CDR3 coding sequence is TGTGCCAGCAGCTTAAGTAGCGGGGGGGCCTATGAGCAGTTCTTC.

The chain's CDR3 is CASSYSGDMNTEAFF. As DNA, the CDR3 is TGTGCCAGCAGTTACTCAGGGGACATGAACACTGAAGCTTTCTTT. V usage is TRBV6-6 and J usage is TRBJ1-1, with D possibly being TRBD1 (6 bases). This CDR3 contains 15 residues. Germline lookup yields CDR1 MNHNY and CDR2 SVGAGI (reference sequence). Trimming stripped 0 bases from V and 0 bases from J, with 8 bases between.

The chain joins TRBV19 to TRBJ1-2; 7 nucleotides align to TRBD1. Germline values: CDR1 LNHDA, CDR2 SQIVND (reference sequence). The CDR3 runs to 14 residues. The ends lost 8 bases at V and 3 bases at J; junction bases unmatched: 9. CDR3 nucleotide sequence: TGTGCCAGTGAACCGGGAGGGGGCGACTATGGCTACACCTTC. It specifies CASEPGGGDYGYTF.

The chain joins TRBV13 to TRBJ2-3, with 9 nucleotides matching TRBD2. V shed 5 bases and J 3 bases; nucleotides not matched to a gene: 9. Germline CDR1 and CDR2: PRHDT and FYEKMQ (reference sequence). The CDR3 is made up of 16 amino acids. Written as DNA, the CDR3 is TGTGCCAGCAGCCGGAAGCTAGCGGGGTCGACAGATACGCAGTATTTT. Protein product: CASSRKLAGSTDTQYF.

The CDR3 loop is CASSPSRGQNTIYF. In nucleotides, the CDR3 is TGTGCCAGCTCACCAAGCAGGGGCCAAAACACCATATATTTT. The V call is TRBV18, the J call TRBJ1-3, with D possibly matching TRBD1 (6 bases). Germline V gene sequence: CDR1 KGHSH, CDR2 LQKENI. CDR3 size: 14 residues. Trimming took 2 bases from V and 6 from J, leaving 11 bases between them.

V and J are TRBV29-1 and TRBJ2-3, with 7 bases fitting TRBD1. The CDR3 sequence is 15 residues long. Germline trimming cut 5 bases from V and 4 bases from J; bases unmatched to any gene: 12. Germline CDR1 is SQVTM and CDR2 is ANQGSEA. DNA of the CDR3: TGCAGCGTTTCCCCAACAGGGGCGGAGGCAGATACGCAGTATTTT. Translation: CSVSPTGAEADTQYF.

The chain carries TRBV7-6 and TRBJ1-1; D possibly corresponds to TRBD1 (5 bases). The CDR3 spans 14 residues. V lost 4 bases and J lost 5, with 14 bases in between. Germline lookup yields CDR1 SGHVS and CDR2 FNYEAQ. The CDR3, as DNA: TGTGCCAGCAGCTCTGTTACACAGGTTACTGAAGCTTTCTTT. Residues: CASSSVTQVTEAFF. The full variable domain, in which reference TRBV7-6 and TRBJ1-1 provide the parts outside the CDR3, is GAGVSQSPRYKVTKRGQDVALRCDPISGHVSLYWYRQALGQGPEFLTYFNYEAQQDKSGLPNDRFSAERPEGSISTLTIQRTEQRDSAMYRCASSSVTQVTEAFFGQGTRLTVV.

This CDR3 is CASAQLPGIGELFF. CDR3 in DNA: TGTGCCAGCGCCCAACTACCGGGGATCGGGGAGCTGTTTTTT. The gene calls are TRBV19 and TRBJ2-2; a weak D match, TRBD2 (5 bases). CDR3 length: 14 amino acids. Germline V CDR1 and CDR2: LNHDA, SQIVND (reference sequence). Trimming removed 9 bases at V and 7 bases at J, with 18 bases between.

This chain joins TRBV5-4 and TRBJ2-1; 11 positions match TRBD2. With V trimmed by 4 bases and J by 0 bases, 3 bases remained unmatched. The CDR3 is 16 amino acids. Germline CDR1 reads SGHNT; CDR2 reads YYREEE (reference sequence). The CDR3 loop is CASSPTSGVSYNEQFF. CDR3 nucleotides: TGTGCCAGCAGCCCGACTAGCGGGGTCTCCTACAATGAGCAGTTCTTC.

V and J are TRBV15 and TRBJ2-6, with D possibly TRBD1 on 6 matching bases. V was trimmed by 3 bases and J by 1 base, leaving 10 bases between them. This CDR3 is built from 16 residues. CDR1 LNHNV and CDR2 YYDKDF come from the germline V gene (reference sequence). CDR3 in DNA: TGTGCCACCAGCAGGGGACAAATGTCTGGGGCCAACGTCCTGACTTTC. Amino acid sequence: CATSRGQMSGANVLTF.

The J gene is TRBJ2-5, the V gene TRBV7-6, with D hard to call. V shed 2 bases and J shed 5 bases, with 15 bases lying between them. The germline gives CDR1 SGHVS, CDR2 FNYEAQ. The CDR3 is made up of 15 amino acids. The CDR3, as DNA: TGTGCCAGCAGCTTAAAGTCGCTGGGCTGGGAGACCCAGTACTTC. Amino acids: CASSLKSLGWETQYF.

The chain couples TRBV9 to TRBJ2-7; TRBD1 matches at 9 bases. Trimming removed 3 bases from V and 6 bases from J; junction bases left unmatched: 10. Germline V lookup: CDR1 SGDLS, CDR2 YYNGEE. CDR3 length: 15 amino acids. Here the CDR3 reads CASSATGTGFVEQYF. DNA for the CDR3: TGTGCCAGCAGCGCTACCGGGACAGGGTTTGTCGAGCAGTACTTC. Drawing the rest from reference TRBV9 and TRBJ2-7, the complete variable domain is DSGVTQTPKHLITATGQRVTLRCSPRSGDLSVYWYQQSLDQGLQFLIQYYNGEERAKGNILERFSAQQFPDLHSELNLSSLELGDSALYFCASSATGTGFVEQYFGPGTRLTVT.

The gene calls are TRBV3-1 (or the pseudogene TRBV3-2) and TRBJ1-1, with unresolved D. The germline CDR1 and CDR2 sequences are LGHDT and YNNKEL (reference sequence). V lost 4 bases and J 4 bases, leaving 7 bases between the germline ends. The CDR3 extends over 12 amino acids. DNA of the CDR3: TGTGCCAGCAGCCTCGAGGGCACTGAAGCTTTCTTT. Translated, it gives CASSLEGTEAFF.

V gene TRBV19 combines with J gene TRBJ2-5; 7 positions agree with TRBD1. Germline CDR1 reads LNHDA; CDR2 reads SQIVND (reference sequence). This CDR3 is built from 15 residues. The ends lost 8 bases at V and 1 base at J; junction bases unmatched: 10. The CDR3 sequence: CASRGMGQSQETQYF. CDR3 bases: TGTGCCAGTCGAGGAATGGGACAGTCCCAAGAGACCCAGTACTTC.

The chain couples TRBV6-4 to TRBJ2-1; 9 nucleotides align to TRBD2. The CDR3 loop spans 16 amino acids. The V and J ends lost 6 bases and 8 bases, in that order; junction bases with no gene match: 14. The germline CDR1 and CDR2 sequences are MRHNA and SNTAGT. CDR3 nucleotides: TGTGCCAGCAGCCCCCGGGGGCGGGGGGGCCTGGATGAGCAGTTCTTC. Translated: CASSPRGRGGLDEQFF.

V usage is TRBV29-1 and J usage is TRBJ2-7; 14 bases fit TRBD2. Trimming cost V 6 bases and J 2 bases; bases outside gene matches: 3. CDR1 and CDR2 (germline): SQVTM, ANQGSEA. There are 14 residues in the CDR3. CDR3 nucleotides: TGCAGCGTGGCGACTAGCGGGGGGGCCTACGAGCAGTACTTC. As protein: CSVATSGGAYEQYF.

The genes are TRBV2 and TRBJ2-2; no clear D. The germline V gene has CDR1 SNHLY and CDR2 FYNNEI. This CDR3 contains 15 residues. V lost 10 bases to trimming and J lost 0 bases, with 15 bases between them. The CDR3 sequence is CATSTQSANTGELFF. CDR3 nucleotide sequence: TGTGCCACCTCCACACAGTCCGCGAACACCGGGGAGCTGTTTTTT.